This T cell receptor (beta chain) is drawn from a study of blood T cell repertoires in COVID-19. On the study more broadly: Spain, Italy and the United States supplied samples that represented acute and convalescent COVID-19.

Across about two dozen US areas, participants ranged in age from about 18 to 100 years. Participant-given clinical history determined each cohort assignment. In the original workflow: Counts of nucleated cells, estimated from reference gene primer amplification, were obtained. Clones were sequenced by immunoSEQ multiplex PCR, and TCRdb holds only the in-frame ones, with some missing. V and J calls plus clone size are reproduced from that table; the DNA served to infer D and trimming. The data contain about 280,000 clones, around 90% of them seen just once; the ten biggest clones take up approximately 4%. This CDR3 has 18 residues. Trimming removed 6 bases at V and 4 bases at J, with 25 bases between. The germline V gene encodes CDR1 SGHTA and CDR2 FQGNSA.

The rearrangement uses TRBV7-2 and TRBJ2-1; D ambiguous. The sequence was collected from a woman under 40 with acute COVID-19. What was sequenced was PBMCs or T cells enriched from blood (not recorded which). The CDR3 nucleotides are TGTGCCAGCAGTCCACCCCACTCCAGGCCTGGGCCTTACAATGAGCAGTTCTTC. Amino acid sequence: CASSPPHSRPGPYNEQFF. Filled out from reference TRBV7-2 and TRBJ2-1, the complete variable domain reads GAGVSQSPSNKVTEKGKDVELRCDPISGHTALYWYRQSLGQGLEFLIYFQGNSAPDKSGLPSDRFSAERTGGSVSTLTIQRTQQEDSAVYLCASSPPHSRPGPYNEQFFGPGTRLTVL.